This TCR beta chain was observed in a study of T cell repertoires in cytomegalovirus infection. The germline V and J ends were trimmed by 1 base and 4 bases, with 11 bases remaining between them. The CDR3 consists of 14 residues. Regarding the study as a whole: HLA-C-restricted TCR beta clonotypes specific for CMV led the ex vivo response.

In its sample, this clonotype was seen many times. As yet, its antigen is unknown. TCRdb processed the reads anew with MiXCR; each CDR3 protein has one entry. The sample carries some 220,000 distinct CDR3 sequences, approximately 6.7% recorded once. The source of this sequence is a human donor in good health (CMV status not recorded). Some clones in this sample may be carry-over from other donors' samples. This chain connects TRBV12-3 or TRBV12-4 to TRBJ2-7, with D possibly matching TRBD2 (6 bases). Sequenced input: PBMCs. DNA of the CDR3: TGTGCCAGCAGTTTAGGGAGGGAACTGTACGAGCAGTACTTC. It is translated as CASSLGRELYEQYF.